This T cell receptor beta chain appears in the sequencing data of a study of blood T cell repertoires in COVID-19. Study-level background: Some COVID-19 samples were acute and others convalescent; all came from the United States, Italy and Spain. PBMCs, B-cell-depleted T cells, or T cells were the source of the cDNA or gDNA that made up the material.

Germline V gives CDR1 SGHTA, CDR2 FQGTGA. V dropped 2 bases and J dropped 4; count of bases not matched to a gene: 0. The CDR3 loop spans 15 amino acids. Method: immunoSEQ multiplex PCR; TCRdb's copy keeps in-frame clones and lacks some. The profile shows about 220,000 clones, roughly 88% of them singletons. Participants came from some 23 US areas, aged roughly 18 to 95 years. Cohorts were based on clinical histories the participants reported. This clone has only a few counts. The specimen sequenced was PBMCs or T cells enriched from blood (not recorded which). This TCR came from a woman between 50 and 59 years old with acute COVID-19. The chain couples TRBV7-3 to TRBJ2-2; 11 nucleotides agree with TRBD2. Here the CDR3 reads CASSLLAGGTGELFF. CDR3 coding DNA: TGTGCCAGCAGCTTACTAGCGGGAGGCACCGGGGAGCTGTTTTTT.